This record looks at one T cell receptor (beta chain) sequence and its context. Its antigen is currently unknown. The data were taken from a study of Ad26.COV2.S vaccination and SARS-CoV-2 variants. Study-level findings and limits: Vaccine recipients surpassed placebo recipients in spike-specific TCR breadth.

Profiled with immunoSEQ multiplex PCR; TCRdb holds only in-frame clones, not every one. The sample holds about 330,000 clones, roughly 90% seen once. Indicated treatment: roughly 20 received Ad26.COV2.S at low or high dose, single or two shots; about 5 received placebo; per-sample allocation not given. The samples were gathered on day 63 after the first injection of vaccine or placebo. Spike of the Wuhan-strain SARS-CoV-2 was expressed by an Ad26 vector, which formed the vaccine. This TCR came from a person between 18 and 65 years old who received the Ad26.COV2.S COVID-19 vaccine or a placebo. Source: peripheral blood, taken in a trial of Ad26.COV2.S vaccine versus placebo.

CDR3 DNA sequence: TGTGCCAGCAGCGCCAAAACAGGGTCTGGAAACACCATATATTTT. Its translation: CASSAKTGSGNTIYF. The chain has TRBV9 and TRBJ1-3; D possibly corresponds to TRBD1 (6 bases). CDR1 and CDR2 (germline): SGDLS, YYNGEE. CDR3 length: 15 residues. V dropped 3 bases and J dropped 1 base, with 11 bases sitting between them.